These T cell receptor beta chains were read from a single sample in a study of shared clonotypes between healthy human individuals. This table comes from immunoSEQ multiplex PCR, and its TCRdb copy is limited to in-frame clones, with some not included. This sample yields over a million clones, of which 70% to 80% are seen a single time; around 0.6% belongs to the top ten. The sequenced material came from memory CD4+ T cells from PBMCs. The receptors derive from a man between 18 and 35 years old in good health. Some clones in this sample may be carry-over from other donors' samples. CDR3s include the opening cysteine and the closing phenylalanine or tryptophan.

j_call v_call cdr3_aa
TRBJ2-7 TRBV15 CATSRDLGFYEQYF
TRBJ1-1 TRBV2 CASRATGTGEAFF
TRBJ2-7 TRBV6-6 CASKGVGEQYF
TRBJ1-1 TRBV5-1 CASSLAVGQMNTEAFF
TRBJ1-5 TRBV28 CASSLTRTFNQPQHF
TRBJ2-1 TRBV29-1 CSGLDPGDNHNEQFF
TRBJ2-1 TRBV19 CASSTLAGYNEQFF
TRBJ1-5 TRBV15 CATSRMARGDQPQHF
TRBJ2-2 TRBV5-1 CASSLRLADTGELFF
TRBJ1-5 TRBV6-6 CASSPVGTVGSQPQHF
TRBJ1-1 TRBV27 CASSFPIKQGMNTEAFF
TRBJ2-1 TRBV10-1 CASSESGTRIYNEQFF
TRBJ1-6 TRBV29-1 CSVARTPNNSPLHF
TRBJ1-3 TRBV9 CASGHLSDGNTIYF
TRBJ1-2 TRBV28 CASSLLRTGVYGYTF
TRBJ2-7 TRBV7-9 CASSSPWTSGSVPYEQYF
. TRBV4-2 CASSQDLGRTYEQYF
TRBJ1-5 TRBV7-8 CASSRTDSNQPQHF
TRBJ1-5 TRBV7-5 CVRSLVSSQRVVQPQHF
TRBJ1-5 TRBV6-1 CASRVSGGRNQPQHF
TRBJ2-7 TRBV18 CASSPLAATYEQYF
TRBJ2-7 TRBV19 CASSARLIPLYEQYF
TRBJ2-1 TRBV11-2 CASSQTTGGNEQFF
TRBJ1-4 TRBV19 CASISPGQGGEKLFF
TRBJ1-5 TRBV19 CASSPLSGGRQPQHF
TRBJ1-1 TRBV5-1 CASSLGSVMNTEAFF
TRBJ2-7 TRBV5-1 CASSLAYRTSGVAYEQYF
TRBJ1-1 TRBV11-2 CASSLAGTPNGAFF
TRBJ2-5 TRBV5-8 CASSPGRGYQETQYF
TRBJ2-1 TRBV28 CASSSLTQSYNEQFF
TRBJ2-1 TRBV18 CASSQNSVYSYNEQFF
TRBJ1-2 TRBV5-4 CASSPIKGAGGYTF
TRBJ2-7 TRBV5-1 CASSLVSGGVSSYEQYF
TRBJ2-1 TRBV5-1 CASSTRPSSYNEQFF
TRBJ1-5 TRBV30 CAWSWGPGQPQHF
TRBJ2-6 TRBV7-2 CASSLKGTGNSGANVLTF
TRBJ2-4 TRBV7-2 CASSSSKGREGTKNIQYF
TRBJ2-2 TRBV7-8 CASSPQHGSLNTGELFF
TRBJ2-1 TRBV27 CASSDHEEGGYNEQFF
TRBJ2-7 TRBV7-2 CASSPHSLAGLGEQYF
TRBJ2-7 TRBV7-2 CASSPTGGQGYEQYF
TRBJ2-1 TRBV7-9 CASSFGQGSYNEQFF
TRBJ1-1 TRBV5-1 CASSDQGADTEAFF
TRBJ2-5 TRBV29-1 CSARAGTGMGTQYF
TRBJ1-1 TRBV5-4 CASREVGTEAFF
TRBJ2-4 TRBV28 CASSPTEVAKNIQYF
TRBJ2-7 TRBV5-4 CASSWVGLGGNEQYF
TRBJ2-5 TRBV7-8 CASSLRISLRRELSQETQYF
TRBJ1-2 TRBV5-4 CASRQTATNYGYTF
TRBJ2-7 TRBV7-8 CASIPAGIAYEQYF
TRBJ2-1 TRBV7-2 CASSLVGEQFF
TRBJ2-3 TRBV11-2 CASSLAGAGASTDTQYF
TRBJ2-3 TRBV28 CASSPQSMIHTQYF
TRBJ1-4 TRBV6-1 CASSISTLQILFF
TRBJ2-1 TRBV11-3 CASSSLEDNEQFF